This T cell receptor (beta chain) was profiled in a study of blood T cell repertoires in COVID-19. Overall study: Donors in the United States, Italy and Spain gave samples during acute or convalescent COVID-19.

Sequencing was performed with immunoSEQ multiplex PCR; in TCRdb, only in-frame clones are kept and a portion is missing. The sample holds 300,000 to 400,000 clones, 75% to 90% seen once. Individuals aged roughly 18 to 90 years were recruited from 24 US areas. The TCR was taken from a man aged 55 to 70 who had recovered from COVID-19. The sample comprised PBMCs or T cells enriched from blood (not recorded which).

CDR3 sequence (DNA): TGTGCCAGCAGCTTAGCGGGAGACTACGAGCAGTACTTC. This gives the protein CASSLAGDYEQYF. V is TRBV7-4 and J is TRBJ2-7; TRBD2 might be the D (5 bases). This CDR3 contains 13 residues. Trimming left V 0 bases short and J 3 bases short, with 6 bases between. Germline V gives CDR1 SGHVT, CDR2 SQSDAQ.